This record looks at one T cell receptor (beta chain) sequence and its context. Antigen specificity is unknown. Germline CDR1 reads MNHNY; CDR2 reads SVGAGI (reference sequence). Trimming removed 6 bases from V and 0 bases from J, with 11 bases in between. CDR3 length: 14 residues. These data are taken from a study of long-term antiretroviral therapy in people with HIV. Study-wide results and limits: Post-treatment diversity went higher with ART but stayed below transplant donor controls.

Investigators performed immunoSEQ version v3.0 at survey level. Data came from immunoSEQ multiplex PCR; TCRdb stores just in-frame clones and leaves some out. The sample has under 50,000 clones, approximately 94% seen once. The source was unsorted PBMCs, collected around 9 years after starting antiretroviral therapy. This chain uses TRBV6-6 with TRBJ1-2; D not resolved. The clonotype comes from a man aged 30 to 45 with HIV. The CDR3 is CASSLRRANYGYTF. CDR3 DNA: TGTGCCAGCAGCCTTCGGAGGGCTAACTATGGCTACACCTTC.